A single TCR beta chain is shown here with its context. The antigen remains unidentified. The data belong to a study of blood T cells in healthy people across ages. Overall study findings and caveats: Researchers report that TCR beta diversity correlated strongly with naive T cell percentage.

PCR was performed a second time for about 7 to 11 cycles using a sample-barcoded 5' primer and a J-beta primer mix. The authors tagged each cDNA molecule using a template-switch adaptor with 12 random nucleotides. TCRdb used MiXCR to reprocess the 5' RACE reads, holding one entry per CDR3 protein. Altogether about a million distinct CDR3 sequences are present, roughly 50% being singletons, with the ten largest covering about an eighth. Around 10 milliliters was the volume of peripheral blood drawn from each donor. Sequencing input: blood. This receptor was identified in a man younger than 45 in good health.

CDR3 coding DNA: TGTGCCAGCAGCCCTTGGGAGGGGGCGGTTACTGAAGCTTTCTTT. This encodes CASSPWEGAVTEAFF. The rearrangement links TRBV7-9 to TRBJ1-1, with TRBD1 identical over 7 bases. Losses at the gene ends were 5 bases for V and 5 bases for J; bases not matched to a gene: 11. Per the germline V gene, CDR1 is SEHNR and CDR2 is FQNEAQ (reference sequence). This CDR3 has 15 residues.